One sample yielded the 32 T cell receptor beta chains listed below, sequenced in a study of tumour-infiltrating T cells in Burkitt lymphoma (dated by TCRdb to 2020 to 2022). Receptors were amplified or captured by the immunoSEQ multiplex PCR assay. The table comes from immuneACCESS by way of TCRdb, which keeps in-frame sequences with V and J called. Part of the clones is missing from these tables; in studies checked, under half for an unresolved V gene and the rest for unknown reasons. This sample gives roughly 8,500 clones in total; less than 65% of them show up just once. More than 5% of the sample rests with the top ten. Sequences were obtained from tumor tissue. These receptors were obtained from a human donor with diffuse large B-cell lymphoma.

The chain carries TRBV5-4 and TRBJ1-2; no clear D. The germline V gene encodes CDR1 SGHNT and CDR2 YYREEE (reference sequence). The CDR3 is made up of 13 amino acids. Trimming pared 4 bases from V and 4 bases from J, leaving 11 bases between. The CDR3 loop is CASSPKGFYGYTF. CDR3 sequence (DNA): TGTGCCAGCAGCCCGAAAGGCTTCTATGGCTACACCTTC.

The chain combines TRBV5-6 with TRBJ2-1, with 11 bases matching TRBD2. Per the germline V gene, CDR1 is SGHDT and CDR2 is YYEEEE. J gave up 4 bases and V 3 bases, and 3 bases lay outside the gene matches. The CDR3 covers 15 residues. The CDR3 DNA follows: TGTGCCAGCAGCTGGCTAGCGGGGGGTTACAATGAGCAGTTCTTC. It translates to CASSWLAGGYNEQFF. Full variable domain (missing parts from reference TRBV5-6 and TRBJ2-1): DAGVTQSPTHLIKTRGQQVTLRCSPKSGHDTVSWYQQALGQGPQFIFQYYEEEERQRGNFPDRFSGHQFPNYSSELNVNALLLGDSALYLCASSWLAGGYNEQFFGPGTRLTVL.

The J gene is TRBJ2-3, the V gene TRBV6-6; D is undetermined. The germline V gene has CDR1 MNHNY and CDR2 SVGAGI (reference sequence). Trimming stripped 6 bases from V and 11 bases from J, with 15 bases between. CDR3 length: 12 residues. CDR3 loop: CASSSRQLGQYF. The CDR3 nucleotides read TGTGCCAGCAGCTCCCGGCAGTTGGGGCAGTATTTT.

The rearrangement links TRBV6-9 to TRBJ1-2; a possible D gene is TRBD1 (5 bases). Germline V gives CDR1 MNHGY, CDR2 SVAAGI. There are 14 residues in the CDR3. Deletions cut 5 bases from V and 2 bases from J, with 12 bases between. DNA of the CDR3: TGTGCCAGCAGTACCCGGGACGGAAACTATGGCTACACCTTC. Translated: CASSTRDGNYGYTF.

This clone was detected only a few times. The J gene is TRBJ2-7, the V gene TRBV5-1; weak D call: TRBD1 (5 bases). The V end was cut by 5 bases, the J end by 1 base, with 10 bases between. The CDR3 extends over 13 amino acids. In germline, CDR1 is SGHRS, CDR2 YFSETQ. DNA of the CDR3: TGCGCCAGCAGACCCGACAGTTCCTACGAGCAGTACTTC. It encodes CASRPDSSYEQYF. The full variable domain, its missing parts supplied by reference TRBV5-1 and TRBJ2-7, is KAGVTQTPRYLIKTRGQQVTLSCSPISGHRSVSWYQQTPGQGLQFLFEYFSETQRNKGNFPGRFSGRQFSNSRSEMNVSTLELGDSALYLCASRPDSSYEQYFGPGTRLTVT.

This clone was found a few times. V usage is TRBV5-4 and J usage is TRBJ1-1; weak D call: TRBD1 (6 bases). Germline V lookup: CDR1 SGHNT, CDR2 YYREEE (reference sequence). The CDR3 extends over 14 amino acids. V was clipped by 2 bases and J by 10 bases, with 18 bases between them. For the CDR3, the DNA is TGTGCCAGCAGCTTATGGGGGCCCGCCGAGGGAGCTTTCTTT. It yields the protein CASSLWGPAEGAFF. The variable domain in full, with the rest retrieved from reference TRBV5-4 and TRBJ1-1, is ETGVTQSPTHLIKTRGQQVTLRCSSQSGHNTVSWYQQALGQGPQFIFQYYREEENGRGNFPPRFSGLQFPNYSSELNVNALELDDSALYLCASSLWGPAEGAFFGQGTRLTVV.

The rearrangement joins TRBV6-1 to TRBJ1-1; the D gene is possibly TRBD1 (5 bases). The V and J ends lost 4 bases and 7 bases respectively, with 16 bases between them. CDR1 MNHNS and CDR2 SASEGT come from the germline V gene. This CDR3 comprises 14 residues. The CDR3 nucleotides read TGTGCCAGCAGTGCCCCCCAGGGATTCGGTGAAGCTTTCTTT. This encodes CASSAPQGFGEAFF.

This clone has only one observation. The chain combines TRBV7-9 with TRBJ1-3; tentative D call: TRBD1 (5 bases). The CDR3 consists of 17 residues. CDR1 is SEHNR, CDR2 FQNEAQ, per germline (reference sequence). V was cut by 4 bases and J by 0 bases, with 16 bases left in between. The CDR3 loop is CASSSTMDIYSGNTIYF. CDR3 coding DNA: TGTGCCAGCAGCTCCACCATGGACATCTACTCTGGAAACACCATATATTTT.

This clone was counted only a few times. The chain combines TRBV30 with TRBJ1-1; D remains unclear. CDR1 and CDR2 (germline): GTSNPN, SVGIG (reference sequence). Trimming stripped 4 bases from V and 11 bases from J, with 17 bases between. This CDR3 region has 12 residues. The chain's CDR3 is CAWKLPGSSAFF. CDR3 coding DNA: TGTGCCTGGAAGCTGCCCGGGAGCTCGGCTTTCTTT.

V gene TRBV18 combines with J gene TRBJ1-2; D not certain. Germline CDR1 and CDR2: KGHSH and LQKENI. Trimming took 0 bases from V and 8 from J, leaving 10 bases between them. This CDR3 contains 13 residues. The CDR3 loop is CASSPPSGLGYTF. For the CDR3, the DNA is TGTGCCAGCTCACCACCGTCGGGGTTAGGCTACACCTTC.

The CDR3 protein is CASSIHNVNYGYTF. The CDR3 DNA sequence: TGTGCCAGTAGTATACATAATGTTAACTATGGCTACACCTTC. The chain carries TRBV19 and TRBJ1-2; no definite D call. Germline CDR1 is LNHDA and CDR2 is SQIVND (reference sequence). The CDR3 loop spans 14 amino acids. The germline V and J ends were trimmed by 2 bases and 1 base, with 8 bases remaining between them.

This rearrangement joins TRBV7-6 to TRBJ2-7; D is uncertain. The germline CDR1 and CDR2 sequences are SGHVS and FNYEAQ. V lost 4 bases, J lost 6 bases, and 7 bases lay in between. This CDR3 spans 11 amino acids. The CDR3 loop reads CASSSYGEQYF. DNA of the CDR3: TGTGCCAGCAGCTCATATGGCGAGCAGTACTTC.

V gene TRBV30 combines with J gene TRBJ1-1, with a possible D match to TRBD1 (6 bases). The CDR3 is made up of 13 amino acids. Trimming pared 1 base from V and 1 base from J, leaving 7 bases between. CDR1 and CDR2 (germline): GTSNPN, SVGIG (reference sequence). The CDR3 reads CAWSGTANTEAFF. The CDR3 coding sequence is TGTGCCTGGAGTGGGACAGCGAACACTGAAGCTTTCTTT. Full variable domain (outside the CDR3, taken from reference TRBV30 and TRBJ1-1): SQTIHQWPATLVQPVGSPLSLECTVEGTSNPNLYWYRQAAGRGLQLLFYSVGIGQISSEVPQNLSASRPQDRQFILSSKKLLLSDSGFYLCAWSGTANTEAFFGQGTRLTVV.

CDR3 residues: CAIREGTGFIADTQYF. The DNA for the CDR3 is TGTGCCATCAGAGAGGGGACAGGGTTCATCGCAGATACGCAGTATTTT. The chain links TRBV10-3 to TRBJ2-3; 9 nucleotides align to TRBD1. CDR3 length: 16 residues. The germline V gene has CDR1 ENHRY and CDR2 SYGVKD. Trimming took 6 bases from V and 4 from J; bases not matched to a gene: 11.

The chain joins TRBV7-6 to TRBJ2-1; 10 nucleotides line up with TRBD1. Germline CDR1 is SGHVS and CDR2 is FNYEAQ. V lost 4 bases to trimming and J lost 4 bases; unmatched junction nucleotides: 4. The length of the CDR3 is 15 residues. CDR3 residues: CASSSRQGAYNEQFF. Here the CDR3 DNA reads TGTGCCAGCAGCTCTAGACAGGGGGCGTACAATGAGCAGTTCTTC.

This clone was observed a single time. The chain recombines TRBV11-2 with TRBJ1-1; 7 positions agree with TRBD1. CDR3 length: 14 residues. With 3 bases clipped from V and 4 bases from J, the junction kept 5 bases outside the gene matches. Germline assignment: CDR1 SGHAT and CDR2 FQNNGV. In DNA, the CDR3 is TGTGCCAGCAGCTTTATTGGACAGGCCACTGAAGCTTTCTTT. This sequence encodes CASSFIGQATEAFF.

The gene calls are TRBV27 and TRBJ2-6; D remains unclear. The ends were cut back, 6 bases at V and 4 bases at J, with 10 bases in the middle. The length of the CDR3 is 14 residues. CDR1 and CDR2 from the germline V gene are MNHEY and SMNVEV (reference sequence). The CDR3 nucleotides read TGTGCCAGCAGCCCCCTGGGGGGGGCCAACGTCCTGACTTTC. Its protein product is CASSPLGGANVLTF.

This chain connects TRBV5-1 to TRBJ2-7, with a possible D match to TRBD2 (6 bases). CDR3 size: 13 residues. Trimming removed 4 bases from V and 3 bases from J, with 11 bases in between. Germline V gives CDR1 SGHRS, CDR2 YFSETQ. DNA of the CDR3: TGCGCCAGCAGCGCCGGAGGGCGCTACGAGCAGTACTTC. Its translation is CASSAGGRYEQYF.

CDR3 sequence: CASSEYLQPQHF. The CDR3 DNA follows: TGCGCCAGCAGTGAGTATCTTCAGCCCCAGCATTTT. This chain connects TRBV10-2 to TRBJ1-5; D gene unclear. The CDR3 contains 12 residues. V dropped 1 base and J dropped 6 bases, with 4 bases sitting between them. Germline assignment: CDR1 WSHSY and CDR2 SAAADI.

CDR3 in DNA: TGTGCCAGCCAACCTTATGTTGGTTCACCCCTCCACTTT. This gives the protein CASQPYVGSPLHF. This chain links TRBV27 with TRBJ1-6; D remains ambiguous. The germline V gene encodes CDR1 MNHEY and CDR2 SMNVEV (reference sequence). This CDR3 is built from 13 residues. The V gene lost 8 bases and the J gene lost 9 bases, with 14 bases spanning the gap.

The chain links TRBV20-1 to TRBJ2-5; possible D gene TRBD2, 5 bases. This CDR3 is built from 11 residues. Germline CDR1 DFQATT, CDR2 SNEGSKA (reference sequence). Trimming took off 6 bases at V and 4 bases at J, with 9 bases between the two ends. Written as DNA, the CDR3 is TGCAGTGCCACTAGAGGAGAGACCCAGTACTTC. It yields the protein CSATRGETQYF.

The chain employs TRBV5-4 and TRBJ2-3; D not certain. Trimming removed 0 bases at V and 6 bases at J, with 17 bases between. Germline lookup yields CDR1 SGHNT and CDR2 YYREEE (reference sequence). The CDR3 consists of 16 residues. The CDR3 sequence: CASSLVYNGVRDTQYF. In DNA, the CDR3 is TGTGCCAGCAGCTTGGTCTATAACGGAGTCAGGGATACGCAGTATTTT.

This chain links TRBV27 with TRBJ2-2; D gene ambiguous. This CDR3 is built from 13 residues. V was trimmed by 3 bases and J by 7 bases, leaving 9 bases between them. In germline, CDR1 is MNHEY, CDR2 SMNVEV (reference sequence). CDR3 coding DNA: TGTGCCAGCAGTTTGGGGTCCAGCGGGGAGCTGTTTTTT. It translates to CASSLGSSGELFF.

This clone was seen a handful of times. CDR3 in DNA: TGCGCCAGCAGCTTGGAAGGGACCACAGATACGCAGTATTTT. Translating it yields CASSLEGTTDTQYF. The chain links TRBV5-1 to TRBJ2-3; D possibly matches TRBD1 or TRBD2 (5 bases each). Looked up from germline, CDR1 is SGHRS and CDR2 is YFSETQ. The CDR3 loop spans 14 amino acids. The V and J ends lost 0 bases and 2 bases respectively, with 7 bases between them.

This clone has just one count. This rearrangement joins TRBV5-4 to TRBJ1-3, with 8 bases lining up with TRBD1. The V segment lost 0 bases and the J segment 0 bases; nucleotides outside the gene matches: 5. Germline V gene data show CDR1 as SGHNT and CDR2 as YYREEE (reference sequence). The CDR3 loop spans 17 amino acids. The CDR3 loop reads CASSLVGRGHSGNTIYF. As DNA, the CDR3 is TGTGCCAGCAGCTTGGTGGGCAGGGGGCACTCTGGAAACACCATATATTTT. Full variable domain (remainder filled in from reference TRBV5-4 and TRBJ1-3): ETGVTQSPTHLIKTRGQQVTLRCSSQSGHNTVSWYQQALGQGPQFIFQYYREEENGRGNFPPRFSGLQFPNYSSELNVNALELDDSALYLCASSLVGRGHSGNTIYFGEGSWLTVV.

The genes are TRBV7-9 and TRBJ1-1; no firm D call. Trimming took off 4 bases at V and 10 bases at J, with 25 bases between the two ends. The V gene's germline CDR1 is SEHNR and CDR2 FQNEAQ (reference sequence). This CDR3 region has 16 residues. CDR3 in amino acids: CASSSPPGDPSEGAFF. CDR3 DNA sequence: TGTGCCAGCAGCTCCCCTCCCGGAGATCCTTCCGAGGGAGCTTTCTTT.

This rearrangement joins TRBV5-6 to TRBJ1-4; 8 bases are shared with TRBD1. Germline lookup yields CDR1 SGHDT and CDR2 YYEEEE. The ends lost 4 bases at V and 4 bases at J; junction bases unmatched: 3. The CDR3 contains 14 residues. The DNA for the CDR3 is TGTGCCAGCAGCGTGACAGGGGTTAATGAAAAACTGTTTTTT. Translation gives CASSVTGVNEKLFF.

The rearrangement joins TRBV2 to TRBJ1-6; tentative D call: TRBD1 (5 bases). The CDR3 runs 12 residues. Between the trimmed V and J ends, which lost 8 bases and 11 bases, there was a span of 13 bases. Germline lookup yields CDR1 SNHLY and CDR2 FYNNEI. CDR3 sequence: CASRQGTTPLHF. The CDR3 DNA is TGTGCCAGCCGCCAGGGTACGACACCCCTCCACTTT.

This clone counts as large (0.1 to 1%). The chain combines TRBV7-9 with TRBJ1-1; D gene unclear. The CDR3 spans 14 residues. Germline V gives CDR1 SEHNR, CDR2 FQNEAQ (reference sequence). Trimming pared 2 bases from V and 7 bases from J, leaving 14 bases between. CDR3 DNA sequence: TGTGCCAGCAGCTTAACCGGGTCAGGTAATGAAGCTTTCTTT. Translating it yields CASSLTGSGNEAFF.

This chain connects TRBV28 to TRBJ1-5; TRBD1 might be the D (6 bases). Germline-derived CDR1 and CDR2 are MDHEN and SYDVKM. There are 15 residues in the CDR3. V was pared by 3 bases and J by 6 bases, with 15 bases between. The CDR3 DNA sequence: TGTGCCAGCAGTTTTCTCGGGGGCGCCGGTCAGCCCCAGCATTTT. This sequence encodes CASSFLGGAGQPQHF.

This clone occurred a few times. The chain joins TRBV29-1 to TRBJ1-1, with D maybe TRBD1 (6 bases). The germline gives CDR1 SQVTM, CDR2 ANQGSEA. The CDR3 spans 14 residues. V lost 3 bases to trimming and J lost 0 bases, with 11 bases between them. CDR3 loop: CSVDKAGVNTEAFF. The CDR3 bases are TGCAGCGTTGATAAGGCAGGGGTGAACACTGAAGCTTTCTTT.

V is TRBV2 and J is TRBJ1-3; unclear D gene. Germline values: CDR1 SNHLY, CDR2 FYNNEI. The CDR3 loop spans 14 amino acids. V lost 6 bases and J 8 bases, leaving 17 bases between the germline ends. For the CDR3, the DNA is TGTGCCAGCAGCTCATCGAGGACTGGGGACACCATATATTTT. Translated, it gives CASSSSRTGDTIYF.